The sequence of this T cell receptor (beta chain) was determined in a study of T cell responses to AZD1222 COVID-19 vaccine (dated by TCRdb to 2020 to 2023). General notes on the study: A total of over 230 trial participants underwent TCR sequencing, of whom 207 had received two doses of AZD1222 and approximately 26 had received two doses of the MenACWY control vaccine. Trial participants were enrolled by age into subgroups of 18-55, 56-69 and 70-plus years, and around 150, 29 and 61 TCR-sequenced participants, respectively, were included in these subgroups. General conclusions and limits of the study: After two AZD1222 doses, spike-specific TCR breadth and depth were significantly higher than at day 0 and than in MenACWY recipients. Most participants were white British and females outnumbered males, and the authors suggested that clonal diversity may have been underestimated. Conclusions about previously exposed vaccinees are limited because only five or six AZD1222 recipients were SARS-CoV-2 seropositive at baseline. Vaccine-associated CD4 TCRs spanned the whole spike protein, with dominant responses in regions 160-218 and 743-854. No day 14 peak-response samples were available, so repertoires were characterized only after the peak T cell response. Nearly half of unique spike-specific TCRs reportedly recognized epitopes outside regions mutated in the B.1.351 and B.1.1.7 variants. The 56-69-year group was small, and its depth increase did not reach significance, likely because of low power.

In the paper's terms, the time point label means: baseline before first vaccination. The treatment or condition label here, explained by the study, means: meningococcal conjugate vaccine given as trial control. Vaccinee samples were obtained from the UK trials COV001 and COV002, which included a single-blind randomized controlled phase 2/3 trial of AZD1222 (ChAdOx1 nCoV-19) in healthy adults. Trial participant PBMC samples were collected at day 0 and day 28 after the second dose for TCRbeta chain sequencing. This clone has just a few counts. The clone's antigen remains unknown. There are no base qualities to consult, and no much larger clone falls within one base. The CDR3 regions of human TCRbeta chains were subjected to immunosequencing. Turning to the authors' computational methods: TCRs in the repertoires were compared against a reference library of SARS-CoV-2-specific TCRs that had been generated with the MIRA antigen-specificity platform. Breadth was defined as the fraction of unique TCRs that were SARS-CoV-2-associated, and depth was defined as the fraction of total T cells that were SARS-CoV-2-associated. Each spike-specific TCR was assigned to its reactive spike region and to a CD4 or CD8 class using the MIRA data. Log10-transformed breadth and depth values were compared by one-way ANOVA with Sidak's multiple comparisons tests. In TCRdb, the immuneACCESS table is reduced to in-frame sequences with V and J assigned. These tables do not hold every clone; where another copy was compared, an unresolved V gene accounts for under half, and the others remain unexplained. That table furnishes V, J and clone size, whereas the DNA furnished D and trimming. The sample contains 150,000 to 180,000 clones, approximately 87% of them found a single time. Of the sample, 5.5% to 6% falls within the top ten clones.

CDR1 SGHVS and CDR2 FNYEAQ are derived from the germline V gene. Here V drops 1 base and J drops 7 bases, and the junction holds 9 bases not matched to any gene. Spanning cysteine to phenylalanine, the CDR3 consists of 16 amino acids. Only the CDR3 region is kept as DNA, spanning 48 bases read in frame from base 1. Recombination connected TRBV7-6 to TRBJ2-1, with 8 central nucleotides matching TRBD2. The TCR was taken from an adult in good health. This material consisted of peripheral blood, taken on day 0 of MenACWY control vaccination. The encoded CDR3 is CASSLGRGGRLNEQFF. The nucleotide sequence is TGTGCCAGCAGCTTAGGTCGGGGGGGGCGTCTTAATGAGCAGTTCTTC.